Each of the 21 T cell receptor beta chains below was sequenced from the same sample in a study of CD8+ T cells in alopecia areata. Reverse transcription of extracted RNA yielded cDNA, which provided the sequencing template. Clones were read by immunoSEQ multiplex PCR, and TCRdb kept only the in-frame ones, dropping some. The table includes approximately 300,000 clones, roughly 60% detected once. Treatment: oral pan-JAK inhibitor, 5-10 mg twice daily. The material sequenced was CD4+ T cells sorted from blood, taken at week 24, from a patient treated with tofacitinib. These TCRs come from a human donor with alopecia areata.

This clone was observed a handful of times. V usage is TRBV19 and J usage is TRBJ1-1; no definite D call. Trimming pared 11 bases from V and 5 bases from J, leaving 18 bases between. The CDR3 covers 13 residues. Germline CDR1 is LNHDA and CDR2 is SQIVND (reference sequence). The CDR3 region has the DNA TGTGCCCCCGTCCCTTGGGGAGTTACTGAAGCTTTCTTT. Translated, it gives CAPVPWGVTEAFF.

The chain uses TRBV4-1 and TRBJ2-5, with D possibly TRBD2 on 7 matching bases. Between the trimmed V and J ends, which lost 4 bases and 5 bases, there was a span of 20 bases. CDR3 length: 16 amino acids. The V gene's germline CDR1 is MGHRA and CDR2 YSYEKL. This chain's CDR3 is CASSRSFGGAVETQYF. The CDR3 region has the DNA TGCGCCAGCAGCCGTAGTTTTGGGGGGGCCGTCGAGACCCAGTACTTC.

The sample holds a few counts of this clone. An end of the junction differs from the germline gene, which may be a read error. V usage is TRBV27 and J usage is TRBJ1-1; TRBD1 is a possible D gene (6 bases). The CDR3 is made up of 13 amino acids. Germline V gene sequence: CDR1 MNHEY, CDR2 SMNVEV (reference sequence). The CDR3 nucleotides are TGTGCCAGCAGCCCCGTCCCCGCAGGGGACCTAATCTTT. Encoded protein: CASSPVPAGDLIF.

The CDR3 sequence: CASRGDHIGETQYF. DNA for the CDR3: TGTGCCAGCAGGGGGGACCATATTGGAGAGACCCAGTACTTC. The chain is built from TRBV9 and TRBJ2-5; D assignment may be TRBD1 or TRBD2 (5 bases each). Trimming shortened V by 5 bases and J by 4 bases, and 15 bases separated the two germline ends. The CDR3 is made up of 14 amino acids. Germline V gene sequence: CDR1 SGDLS, CDR2 YYNGEE. Variable domain in full (rest from reference TRBV9 and TRBJ2-5): DSGVTQTPKHLITATGQRVTLRCSPRSGDLSVYWYQQSLDQGLQFLIQYYNGEERAKGNILERFSAQQFPDLHSELNLSSLELGDSALYFCASRGDHIGETQYFGPGTRLLVL.

This clone was observed a handful of times. V gene TRBV27 combines with J gene TRBJ2-7; D is perhaps TRBD1 (6 bases). Trimming cost V 6 bases and J 7 bases, with 22 bases left between them. This CDR3 is 15 amino acids long. Germline CDR1 reads MNHEY; CDR2 reads SMNVEV (reference sequence). CDR3 region: CASSPPPGVVFEQYF. The DNA of the CDR3 is TGTGCCAGCAGCCCCCCCCCAGGGGTCGTCTTTGAGCAGTACTTC.

The gene calls are TRBV19 and TRBJ1-6, with 8 bases matching TRBD1. The germline gives CDR1 LNHDA, CDR2 SQIVND (reference sequence). CDR3 length equals 18 residues. Germline trimming cut 5 bases from V and 11 bases from J; bases unmatched to any gene: 20. The CDR3 loop is CASSDPRGHPNRGTPLHF. The CDR3 coding sequence is TGTGCCAGTAGTGACCCCAGAGGACACCCAAACAGGGGGACACCCCTCCACTTT.

This clone was counted a few times. The V gene is TRBV6-6, the J gene TRBJ2-2; D may be TRBD1 (5 bases). This CDR3 is built from 14 residues. V shed 2 bases and J shed 6 bases, with 10 bases lying between them. Germline V lookup: CDR1 MNHNY, CDR2 SVGAGI (reference sequence). Here the CDR3 DNA reads TGTGCCAGCAGTTACGGCAGGGTGCCCGGGGAGCTGTTTTTT. Amino acid sequence: CASSYGRVPGELFF.

This clone was observed a few times. The chain uses TRBV5-1 and TRBJ1-4; D call uncertain. The ends were cut back, 4 bases at V and 5 bases at J, with 9 bases in the middle. Germline assignment: CDR1 SGHRS and CDR2 YFSETQ. The CDR3 covers 13 residues. CDR3: CASSGEANEKLFF. For the CDR3, the DNA is TGCGCCAGCAGCGGGGAGGCCAATGAAAAACTGTTTTTT.

Notes on this clone: Other DNA sequences within the sample encode an identical CDR3. V gene TRBV30 combines with J gene TRBJ1-1, with D uncertain. The germline V and J ends were trimmed by 0 bases and 2 bases, with 7 bases remaining between them. Per germline, CDR1 GTSNPN and CDR2 SVGIG (reference sequence). CDR3 length: 13 amino acids. Here the CDR3 reads CAWSVGGNTEAFF. CDR3 coding DNA: TGTGCCTGGAGTGTAGGAGGAAACACTGAAGCTTTCTTT.

In regard to this clone: One junction end does not reproduce the germline sequence, and a read error may be involved. The V and J genes are TRBV19 and TRBJ2-3, with a tentative D call TRBD2 (5 bases). Germline V lookup: CDR1 LNHDA, CDR2 SQIVND (reference sequence). The CDR3 spans 14 residues. CDR3 coding DNA: TGTGCCAGTAGCATAGAGGGAAGCACAGATACGCAGTATTTT. Protein: CASSIEGSTDTQYF.

The J gene is TRBJ1-6, the V gene TRBV19, with a tentative D call TRBD1 (5 bases). The germline CDR1 and CDR2 sequences are LNHDA and SQIVND (reference sequence). The CDR3 has 14 residues. V dropped 7 bases and J dropped 10 bases, with 17 bases sitting between them. CDR3 bases: TGTGCCAGTACCCCTACCGGGGGTAAGTCACCCCTCCACTTT. Amino acid sequence: CASTPTGGKSPLHF.

This clone was seen repeatedly, ten times or more. The V gene is TRBV19, the J gene TRBJ1-1; no reliable D call. Deletions cut 9 bases from V and 0 bases from J, with 14 bases between. This CDR3 spans 14 amino acids. CDR1 is LNHDA and CDR2 is SQIVND in the germline V gene (reference sequence). The DNA for the CDR3 is TGTGCCAGCTCGAGCTCGGTTATGAACACTGAAGCTTTCTTT. This gives the protein CASSSSVMNTEAFF.

V is TRBV29-1 and J is TRBJ1-1; D is possibly TRBD1 (5 bases). Germline values: CDR1 SQVTM, CDR2 ANQGSEA. Trimming pared 2 bases from V and 5 bases from J, leaving 12 bases between. The CDR3 is 13 residues long. CDR3 nucleotides: TGCAGCGTTGAAAAGGGGCGCGGGACTGAAGCTTTCTTT. It encodes CSVEKGRGTEAFF.

The genes are TRBV7-2 and TRBJ2-7, with 9 nucleotides matching TRBD1. Unmatched junction bases numbered 8, after V lost 8 bases and J lost 3 bases. The CDR3 runs 14 residues. CDR1 is SGHTA and CDR2 is FQGNSA in the germline V gene. The CDR3: CASVQGQGFYEQYF. Here the CDR3 DNA reads TGTGCCAGCGTACAGGGACAGGGCTTCTACGAGCAGTACTTC.

This rearrangement joins TRBV29-1 to TRBJ2-5, with a tentative D call TRBD2 (6 bases). Trimming took off 4 bases at V and 2 bases at J, with 8 bases between the two ends. The CDR3 loop spans 12 amino acids. Germline V gene data show CDR1 as SQVTM and CDR2 as ANQGSEA. CDR3 bases: TGCAGCGTTGTACTAGCTCAAGAGACCCAGTACTTC. This sequence encodes CSVVLAQETQYF.

V usage is TRBV15 and J usage is TRBJ2-6, with no clear D. The germline V gene has CDR1 LNHNV and CDR2 YYDKDF (reference sequence). Trimming took off 6 bases at V and 1 base at J, with 13 bases between the two ends. CDR3 length: 16 residues. CDR3 DNA sequence: TGTGCCACCAGTCGAACCCGGGTTTCTGGGGCCAACGTCCTGACTTTC. Protein product: CATSRTRVSGANVLTF. The full variable domain, completed using reference TRBV15 and TRBJ2-6, is DAMVIQNPRYQVTQFGKPVTLSCSQTLNHNVMYWYQQKSSQAPKLLFHYYDKDFNNEADTPDNFQSRRPNTSFCFLDIRSPGLGDTAMYLCATSRTRVSGANVLTFGAGSRLTVL.

In the case of this clone: Mismatch with germline at one junction end may stem from a read error. The rearrangement uses TRBV4-3 and TRBJ2-7; no clear D gene. The CDR3 has 13 amino acids. Germline V gene lookup returns CDR1 LGHNA and CDR2 YSLEER. The chain's CDR3 is CASSQDPGLSASF. Here the CDR3 DNA reads TGCGCCAGCAGCCAAGATCCGGGTCTTTCGGCGAGCTTC.

This chain links TRBV29-1 with TRBJ2-1; D may match TRBD1 or TRBD2 (5 bases each). V lost 3 bases to trimming and J lost 4 bases, with 13 bases between them. This CDR3 region has 14 residues. CDR1 is SQVTM and CDR2 is ANQGSEA in the germline V gene. CDR3 nucleotide sequence: TGCAGCGTTGATTTGTCCGGGGCTTACAATGAGCAGTTCTTC. Amino acid sequence: CSVDLSGAYNEQFF.

This clone was observed a few times. The chain couples TRBV5-1 to TRBJ2-2; perhaps TRBD2 as D (6 bases). CDR1 is SGHRS and CDR2 is YFSETQ in the germline V gene. The V end lost 0 bases, the J end lost 5 bases, and 8 bases lay between the germline ends. The CDR3 spans 14 residues. CDR3 sequence (DNA): TGCGCCAGCAGCTTGGAGGCGGGAACCGGGGAGCTGTTTTTT. This codes for CASSLEAGTGELFF.

The chain recombines TRBV15 with TRBJ1-2; D is unclear. This CDR3 has 14 residues. V lost 0 bases, J lost 0 bases, and 5 bases lay in between. Germline-derived CDR1 and CDR2 are LNHNV and YYDKDF (reference sequence). The chain's CDR3 is CATSRDGTNYGYTF. CDR3 DNA sequence: TGTGCCACCAGCAGAGATGGGACTAACTATGGCTACACCTTC.

The chain recombines TRBV25-1 with TRBJ1-3, with D uncertain. Per the germline V gene, CDR1 is MGHDK and CDR2 is SYGVNS. Trimming removed 2 bases from V and 3 bases from J, with 17 bases in between. The CDR3 has 17 residues. CDR3 in amino acids: CASSETRVPGFGNTIYF. CDR3 nucleotides: TGTGCCAGCAGTGAAACGAGGGTACCAGGATTTGGAAACACCATATATTTT.